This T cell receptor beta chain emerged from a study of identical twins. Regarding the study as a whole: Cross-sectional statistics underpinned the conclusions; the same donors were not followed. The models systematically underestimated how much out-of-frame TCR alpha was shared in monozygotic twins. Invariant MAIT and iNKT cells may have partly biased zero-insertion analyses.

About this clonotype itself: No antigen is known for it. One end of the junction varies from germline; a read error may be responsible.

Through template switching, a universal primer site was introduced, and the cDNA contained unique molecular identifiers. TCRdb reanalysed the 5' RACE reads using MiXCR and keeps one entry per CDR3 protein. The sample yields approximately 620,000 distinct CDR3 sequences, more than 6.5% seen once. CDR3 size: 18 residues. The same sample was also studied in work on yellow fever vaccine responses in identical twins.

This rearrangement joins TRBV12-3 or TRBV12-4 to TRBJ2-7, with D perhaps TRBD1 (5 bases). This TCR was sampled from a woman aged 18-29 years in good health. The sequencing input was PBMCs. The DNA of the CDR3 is TGTGCCTGCAGTGTTGGGTCAGTGGGGCACCTTAGCTTCTACGAGCAGTACTTC. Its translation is CACSVGSVGHLSFYEQYF.